This entry lists 7 T cell receptor beta chains sequenced from one sample in a study of blood T cell repertoires in COVID-19. The table came from immunoSEQ multiplex PCR; TCRdb's copy has only in-frame clones and leaves some out. The sample comprises around 100,000 clones, around four fifths of which are singletons, and approximately 7.9% rests with the top ten. Input material: peripheral blood. The receptors shown here come from a man between 65 and 85 years old with acute or convalescent COVID-19.

The chain joins TRBV10-3 to TRBJ2-5; the match to TRBD1 covers 7 bases. Germline V gene lookup returns CDR1 ENHRY and CDR2 SYGVKD. The CDR3 runs 13 residues. V shed 6 bases and J 0 bases; nucleotides not matched to a gene: 1. CDR3 residues: CAIRQGDQETQYF. CDR3 in DNA: TGTGCCATCAGGCAGGGGGACCAAGAGACCCAGTACTTC.

The genes are TRBV24-1 and TRBJ1-3; D remains ambiguous. V dropped 4 bases and J dropped 0 bases, with 6 bases sitting between them. Germline-derived CDR1 and CDR2 are KGHDR and SFDVKD. There are 14 residues in the CDR3. CDR3 DNA sequence: TGTGCCACCAGTGACCCGAGCTCTGGAAACACCATATATTTT. Translating it yields CATSDPSSGNTIYF.

V is TRBV28 and J is TRBJ1-5; D unresolved. This CDR3 region has 14 residues. V was cut by 6 bases and J by 9 bases, with 18 bases left in between. The germline V gene has CDR1 MDHEN and CDR2 SYDVKM. CDR3 nucleotides: TGTGCCAGCAGCCCCCCAGGTCGGATGGGGCCCCAGCATTTT. Translation: CASSPPGRMGPQHF.

On this clone: Other DNA sequences in this sample translate to the same CDR3. The rearrangement uses TRBV6-5 and TRBJ1-1, with 7 bases aligning to TRBD1. The germline V gene encodes CDR1 MNHEY and CDR2 SVGAGI. V was clipped by 2 bases and J by 0 bases; unmatched bases: 3. The CDR3 totals 15 residues. The CDR3 reads CASSYPGQLNTEAFF. CDR3 sequence (DNA): TGTGCCAGCAGTTACCCGGGACAGCTGAACACTGAAGCTTTCTTT.

This clone was picked up a small number of times. The chain has TRBV4-1 and TRBJ2-2; tentative D call: TRBD2 (5 bases). Germline V gives CDR1 MGHRA, CDR2 YSYEKL. The V end was cut by 0 bases, the J end by 0 bases, with 8 bases between. The CDR3 sequence is 16 residues long. The CDR3 sequence: CASSQESLANTGELFF. The CDR3 DNA sequence: TGCGCCAGCAGCCAAGAGTCACTAGCGAACACCGGGGAGCTGTTTTTT.

This chain connects TRBV5-6 to TRBJ1-1; D is perhaps TRBD1 (6 bases). CDR1 and CDR2 from the germline V gene are SGHDT and YYEEEE. CDR3 length equals 13 residues. Trimming left V 4 bases short and J 4 bases short, with 11 bases between. The CDR3 here is CASSRNRVTEAFF. DNA for the CDR3: TGTGCCAGCAGCCGGAACAGGGTCACTGAAGCTTTCTTT.

This rearrangement joins TRBV5-1 to TRBJ2-5, with 11 bases aligning to TRBD2. The germline V gene has CDR1 SGHRS and CDR2 YFSETQ. The CDR3 covers 15 residues. Trimming took 4 bases from V and 7 from J; bases not matched to a gene: 9. CDR3 residues: CASSPTGTSGGTQYF. The CDR3 coding sequence is TGCGCCAGCAGCCCTACCGGGACTAGCGGTGGGACCCAGTACTTC.